This TCR beta chain was recovered during a study of CD8 T cells in ankylosing spondylitis. Germline loops: CDR1 MNHNS, CDR2 SASEGT. The V gene lost 11 bases and the J gene lost 2 bases, with 20 bases spanning the gap. This CDR3 region has 15 residues. This clonotype is classed as medium-sized. What it binds is unknown. Study conclusions and caveats: Researchers report that disease-linked clones proved CD8+ and relatively rare in peripheral blood. Eight highly homologous variants formed a TCR beta motif that appeared characteristic of ankylosing spondylitis blood.

Preparation of TCR beta libraries was done by quantitative 5'-RACE with molecular barcodes. TCRdb used MiXCR to reprocess the 5' RACE reads, holding one entry per CDR3 protein. Among 35,000 to 45,000 distinct CDR3 sequences, 9.5% to 12% were seen once, and the ten largest hold 1.2% to 1.5%. Sequencing was done on a sample of blood, either unsorted or a sorted T cell fraction (not recorded which). The chain combines TRBV6-1 with TRBJ2-3, with D tentatively TRBD2 (6 bases). This clonotype was obtained from a male donor with ankylosing spondylitis or in good health (not recorded which). The CDR3 here is CACNNRDLNTDTQYF. In DNA, the CDR3 is TGTGCCTGCAATAACCGGGACTTAAACACAGATACGCAGTATTTT.